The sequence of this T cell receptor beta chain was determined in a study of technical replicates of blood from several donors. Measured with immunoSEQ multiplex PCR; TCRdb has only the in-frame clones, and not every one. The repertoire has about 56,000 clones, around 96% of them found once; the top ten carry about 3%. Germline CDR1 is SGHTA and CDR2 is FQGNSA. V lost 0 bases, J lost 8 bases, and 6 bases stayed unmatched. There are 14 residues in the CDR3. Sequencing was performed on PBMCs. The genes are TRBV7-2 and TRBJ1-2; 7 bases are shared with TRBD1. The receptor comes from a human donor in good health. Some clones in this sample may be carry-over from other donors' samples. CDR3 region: CASSLALGGRGYTF. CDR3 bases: TGTGCCAGCAGCTTAGCGCTAGGGGGCAGAGGCTACACCTTC.